The 15 T cell receptor beta chains in this list originate from one sample, sequenced in a study of blood T cell repertoires in COVID-19. The repertoire was sequenced with immunoSEQ multiplex PCR; TCRdb's copy has only in-frame clones and lacks some. Of 150,000 to 200,000 clones in the sample, approximately 90% were seen once. Sequencing was carried out using peripheral blood. The source of these receptors is a woman in her seventies with COVID-19, enrolled during active disease.

This chain joins TRBV11-2 and TRBJ2-7; D is ambiguous. This CDR3 contains 15 residues. The ends were cut back, 3 bases at V and 0 bases at J, with 12 bases in the middle. CDR1 is SGHAT, CDR2 FQNNGV, per germline. In DNA form, the CDR3 reads TGTGCCAGCAGCTTCCACCGCGGTCTCTCCTACGAGCAGTACTTC. Protein product: CASSFHRGLSYEQYF.

The chain uses TRBV28 and TRBJ2-1, with 8 bases fitting TRBD2. Losses at the gene ends were 7 bases for V and 7 bases for J; bases not matched to a gene: 18. CDR3 size: 17 residues. The germline CDR1 and CDR2 sequences are MDHEN and SYDVKM. DNA of the CDR3: TGTGCCAGCACCAGGGCCCCGAAGCGGGAGTTTGGGAATGAGCAGTTCTTC. Protein sequence: CASTRAPKREFGNEQFF. The whole variable domain, filled in from reference TRBV28 and TRBJ2-1, reads DVKVTQSSRYLVKRTGEKVFLECVQDMDHENMFWYRQDPGLGLRLIYFSYDVKMKEKGDIPEGYSVSREKKERFSLILESASTNQTSMYLCASTRAPKREFGNEQFFGPGTRLTVL.

The V gene is TRBV5-1, the J gene TRBJ1-1, with D hard to call. Germline V lookup: CDR1 SGHRS, CDR2 YFSETQ. The CDR3 consists of 15 residues. V was pared by 4 bases and J by 0 bases, with 13 bases between. The CDR3 protein is CASSPRVMMNTEAFF. CDR3 coding DNA: TGCGCCAGCAGCCCCCGGGTCATGATGAACACTGAAGCTTTCTTT.

The rearrangement joins TRBV18 to TRBJ2-5, with 16 bases aligning to TRBD2. Germline CDR1 KGHSH, CDR2 LQKENI. V lost 2 bases and J lost 3; bases outside the gene matches: 6. CDR3 length: 18 amino acids. The CDR3 region has the DNA TGTGCCAGCTCACCAGGGACTAGCGGGAGGGCCTCGAAAGAGACCCAGTACTTC. It yields the protein CASSPGTSGRASKETQYF.

This chain connects TRBV6-5 to TRBJ2-1; 8 nucleotides agree with TRBD1. The germline CDR1 and CDR2 sequences are MNHEY and SVGAGI. J gave up 4 bases and V 4 bases, and 0 bases lay outside the gene matches. This CDR3 is built from 13 residues. In nucleotides, the CDR3 is TGTGCCAGCAGTTGGGACAGGTACAATGAGCAGTTCTTC. Encoded protein: CASSWDRYNEQFF.

This chain uses TRBV25-1 with TRBJ2-5, with 7 positions matching TRBD1. V trimming: 3 bases; J trimming: 3 bases; junction bases outside the gene matches: 13. The CDR3 runs to 17 residues. Germline CDR1 is MGHDK and CDR2 is SYGVNS. CDR3 coding DNA: TGTGCCAGCAGTGACCGGTGGACACAGGGGTGGAAAGAGACCCAGTACTTC. This translates into CASSDRWTQGWKETQYF.

The chain carries TRBV5-1 and TRBJ2-7; maybe TRBD2 (5 bases). V was cut by 1 base and J by 4 bases, with 9 bases left in between. This CDR3 has 13 amino acids. CDR1 and CDR2 (germline): SGHRS, YFSETQ. DNA of the CDR3: TGCGCCAGCAGCTTGTTAGCGACTTACGAGCAGTACTTC. It specifies CASSLLATYEQYF.

This sequence joins TRBV12-3 or TRBV12-4 and TRBJ1-2; no clear D. Trimming cost V 7 bases and J 7 bases, with 16 bases left between them. The CDR3 is made up of 13 amino acids. The CDR3 spells CASTPYTGSGYTF. The CDR3 bases are TGTGCCAGCACCCCCTACACGGGAAGTGGCTACACCTTC.

This clone was seen a handful of times. V is TRBV29-1 and J is TRBJ2-4, with 10 bases aligning to TRBD1. V gave up 4 bases and J gave up 7 bases; unmatched junction bases: 10. This CDR3 has 15 residues. The germline V gene has CDR1 SQVTM and CDR2 ANQGSEA. The CDR3 here is CSVAPRDRGGNIQYF. CDR3 nucleotides: TGCAGCGTTGCCCCCCGGGACAGGGGCGGGAACATTCAGTACTTC.

The rearrangement links TRBV5-4 to TRBJ2-5; a weak D match, TRBD2 (5 bases). The CDR3 has 15 residues. Trimming stripped 4 bases from V and 2 bases from J, with 15 bases between. The germline V gene encodes CDR1 SGHNT and CDR2 YYREEE (reference sequence). The CDR3 protein is CASSAPGISQETQYF. CDR3 DNA sequence: TGTGCCAGCAGCGCCCCGGGGATTAGTCAAGAGACCCAGTACTTC.

The chain has TRBV19 and TRBJ2-3; TRBD2 aligns across 10 bases. The CDR3 consists of 16 residues. Germline trimming cut 1 base from V and 4 bases from J; bases unmatched to any gene: 5. CDR1 and CDR2 (germline): LNHDA, SQIVND (reference sequence). CDR3 nucleotide sequence: TGTGCCAGTAGTATAGGAGGGACTAGCGTGCCAGATACGCAGTATTTT. It encodes CASSIGGTSVPDTQYF.

The chain is built from TRBV7-6 and TRBJ2-5; the D is unclear. The CDR3 has 12 amino acids. In germline, CDR1 is SGHVS, CDR2 FNYEAQ. Trimming pared 2 bases from V and 4 bases from J, leaving 5 bases between. The CDR3 coding sequence is TGTGCCAGCAGCTTATCGGGAGAGACCCAGTACTTC. This gives the protein CASSLSGETQYF.

The chain employs TRBV6-1 and TRBJ2-2, with D tentatively TRBD1 (6 bases). This CDR3 is 14 amino acids long. Germline CDR1 and CDR2: MNHNS and SASEGT. V lost 2 bases to trimming and J lost 8 bases, with 12 bases between them. CDR3 bases: TGTGCCAGCAGTGAATACAGGGTATCAGGGGAGCTGTTTTTT. As protein: CASSEYRVSGELFF.

The chain has TRBV3-1 (or the pseudogene TRBV3-2) and TRBJ1-2; D remains unclear. V was trimmed by 1 base and J by 4 bases, leaving 7 bases between them. Germline V lookup: CDR1 LGHDT, CDR2 YNNKEL (reference sequence). The CDR3 sequence is 13 residues long. This CDR3 is CASSQGGAYGYTF. CDR3 coding DNA: TGTGCCAGCAGCCAAGGCGGAGCCTATGGCTACACCTTC.

The J gene is TRBJ1-3, the V gene TRBV7-2, with D unresolved. The germline CDR1 and CDR2 sequences are SGHTA and FQGNSA. The CDR3 extends over 13 amino acids. The ends were cut back, 3 bases at V and 8 bases at J, with 11 bases in the middle. CDR3 DNA sequence: TGTGCCAGCAGCTTCCAACCTAGAGACACCATATATTTT. It encodes CASSFQPRDTIYF.